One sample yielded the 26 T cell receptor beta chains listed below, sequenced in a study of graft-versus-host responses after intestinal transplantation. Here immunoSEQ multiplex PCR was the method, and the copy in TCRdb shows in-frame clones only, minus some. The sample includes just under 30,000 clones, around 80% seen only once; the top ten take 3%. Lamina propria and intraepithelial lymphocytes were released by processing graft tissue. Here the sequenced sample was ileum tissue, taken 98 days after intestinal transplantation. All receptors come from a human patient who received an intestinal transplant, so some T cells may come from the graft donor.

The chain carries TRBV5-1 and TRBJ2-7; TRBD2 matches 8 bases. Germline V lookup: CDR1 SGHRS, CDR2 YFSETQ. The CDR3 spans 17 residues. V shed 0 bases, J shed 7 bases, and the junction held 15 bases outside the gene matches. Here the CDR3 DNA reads TGCGCCAGCAGCTTGGTGCGCGGGGGGTCTCCGGCGGGTGAGCAGTACTTC. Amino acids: CASSLVRGGSPAGEQYF.

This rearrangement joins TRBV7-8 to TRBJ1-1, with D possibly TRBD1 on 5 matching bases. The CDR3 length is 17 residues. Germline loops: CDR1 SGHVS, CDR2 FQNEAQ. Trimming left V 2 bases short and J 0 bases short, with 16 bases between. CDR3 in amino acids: CASSLSPTGTLNTEAFF. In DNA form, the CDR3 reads TGTGCCAGCAGCTTATCTCCCACGGGGACCCTGAACACTGAAGCTTTCTTT. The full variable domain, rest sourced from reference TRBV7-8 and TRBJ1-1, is GAGVSQSPRYKVAKRGQDVALRCDPISGHVSLFWYQQALGQGPEFLTYFQNEAQLDKSGLPSDRFFAERPEGSVSTLKIQRTQQEDSAVYLCASSLSPTGTLNTEAFFGQGTRLTVV.

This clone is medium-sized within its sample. Written as DNA, the CDR3 is TGTGCCAGTAGTATAGGAGGGACAGCCTACGAGCAGTACTTC. Translating gives CASSIGGTAYEQYF. This rearrangement joins TRBV19 to TRBJ2-7, with 7 bases identical to TRBD1. CDR1 and CDR2 from the germline V gene are LNHDA and SQIVND (reference sequence). V shed 1 base, J shed 2 bases, and the junction held 2 bases outside the gene matches. The CDR3 runs to 14 residues.

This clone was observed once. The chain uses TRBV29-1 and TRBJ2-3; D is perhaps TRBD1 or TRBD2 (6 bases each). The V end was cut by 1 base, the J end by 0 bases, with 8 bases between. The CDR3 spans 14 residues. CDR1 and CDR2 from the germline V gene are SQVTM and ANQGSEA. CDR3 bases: TGCAGCGTTGAAGGGGGGGCCAGCACAGATACGCAGTATTTT. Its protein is CSVEGGASTDTQYF.

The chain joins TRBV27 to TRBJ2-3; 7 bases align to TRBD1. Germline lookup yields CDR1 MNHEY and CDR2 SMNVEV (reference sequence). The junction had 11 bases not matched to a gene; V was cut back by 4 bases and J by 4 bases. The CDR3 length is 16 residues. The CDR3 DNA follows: TGTGCCAGCAGTTCCCTCGACAGGGTAGTATCAGATACGCAGTATTTT. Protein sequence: CASSSLDRVVSDTQYF.

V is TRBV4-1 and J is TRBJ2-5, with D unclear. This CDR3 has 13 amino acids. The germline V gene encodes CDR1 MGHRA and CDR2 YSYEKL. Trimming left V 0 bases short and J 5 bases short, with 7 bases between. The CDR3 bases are TGCGCCAGCAGCCAAGATATCGCGGAGACCCAGTACTTC. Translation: CASSQDIAETQYF.

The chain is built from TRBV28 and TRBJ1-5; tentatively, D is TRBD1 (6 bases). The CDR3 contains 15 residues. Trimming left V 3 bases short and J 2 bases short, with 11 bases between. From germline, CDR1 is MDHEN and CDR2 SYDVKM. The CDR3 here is CASSFGRGGNQPQHF. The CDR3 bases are TGTGCCAGCAGTTTTGGTAGGGGGGGCAATCAGCCCCAGCATTTT.

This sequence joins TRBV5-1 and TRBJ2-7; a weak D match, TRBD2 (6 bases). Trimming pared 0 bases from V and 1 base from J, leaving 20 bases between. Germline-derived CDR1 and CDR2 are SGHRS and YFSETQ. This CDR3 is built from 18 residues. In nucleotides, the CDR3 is TGCGCCAGCAGCTTGGGCCGAGTTGGGAGCGGGTCTTCCTACGAGCAGTACTTC. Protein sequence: CASSLGRVGSGSSYEQYF.

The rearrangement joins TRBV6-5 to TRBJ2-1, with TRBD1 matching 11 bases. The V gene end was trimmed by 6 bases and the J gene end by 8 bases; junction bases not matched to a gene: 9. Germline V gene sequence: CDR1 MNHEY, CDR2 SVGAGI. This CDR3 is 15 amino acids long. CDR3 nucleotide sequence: TGTGCCAGCAGCCCCCGGGACAGGGGGTCGGATGAGCAGTTCTTC. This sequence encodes CASSPRDRGSDEQFF.

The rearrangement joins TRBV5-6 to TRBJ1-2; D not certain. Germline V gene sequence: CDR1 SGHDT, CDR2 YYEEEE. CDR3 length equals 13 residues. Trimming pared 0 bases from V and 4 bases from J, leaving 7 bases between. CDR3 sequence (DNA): TGTGCCAGCAGCTTGGTGGCTGTCTATGGCTACACCTTC. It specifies CASSLVAVYGYTF.

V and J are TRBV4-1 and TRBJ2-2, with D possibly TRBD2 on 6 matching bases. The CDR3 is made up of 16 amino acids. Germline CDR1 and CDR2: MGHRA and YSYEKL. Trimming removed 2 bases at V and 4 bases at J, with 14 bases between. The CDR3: CASSQPRESLTGELFF. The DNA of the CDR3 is TGCGCCAGCAGCCAACCCCGGGAGAGTCTCACCGGGGAGCTGTTTTTT.

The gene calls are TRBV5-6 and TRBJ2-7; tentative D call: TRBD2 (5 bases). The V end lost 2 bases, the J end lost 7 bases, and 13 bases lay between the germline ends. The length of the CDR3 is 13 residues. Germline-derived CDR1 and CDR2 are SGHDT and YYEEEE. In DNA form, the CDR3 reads TGTGCCAGCAGCTTAGGACCTACGGGGGAGCAGTACTTC. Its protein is CASSLGPTGEQYF.

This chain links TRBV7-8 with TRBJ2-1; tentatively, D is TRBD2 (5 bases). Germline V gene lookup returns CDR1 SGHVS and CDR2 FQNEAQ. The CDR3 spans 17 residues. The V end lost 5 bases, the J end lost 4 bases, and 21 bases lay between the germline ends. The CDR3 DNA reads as TGTGCCAGCAGCCCACGTAGCGCCCTACGAGCATACAATGAGCAGTTCTTC. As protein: CASSPRSALRAYNEQFF.

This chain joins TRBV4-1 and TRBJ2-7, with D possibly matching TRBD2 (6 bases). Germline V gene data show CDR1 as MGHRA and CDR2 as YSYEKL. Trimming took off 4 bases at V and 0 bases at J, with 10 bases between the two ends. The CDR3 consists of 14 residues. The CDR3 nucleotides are TGCGCCAGCAGCCGGATCGGGAGCTCCTACGAGCAGTACTTC. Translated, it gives CASSRIGSSYEQYF.

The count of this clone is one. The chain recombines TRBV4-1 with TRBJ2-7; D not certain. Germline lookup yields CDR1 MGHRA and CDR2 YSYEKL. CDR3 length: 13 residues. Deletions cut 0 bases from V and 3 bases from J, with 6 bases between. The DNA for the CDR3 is TGCGCCAGCAGCCAAGAGAACCACTACGAGCAGTACTTC. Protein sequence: CASSQENHYEQYF.

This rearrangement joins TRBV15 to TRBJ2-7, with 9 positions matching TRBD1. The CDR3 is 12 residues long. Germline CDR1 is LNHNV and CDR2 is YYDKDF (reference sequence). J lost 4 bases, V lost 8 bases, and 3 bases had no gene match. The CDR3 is CATRGQGYEQYF. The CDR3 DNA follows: TGTGCCACCCGGGGACAGGGATACGAGCAGTACTTC.

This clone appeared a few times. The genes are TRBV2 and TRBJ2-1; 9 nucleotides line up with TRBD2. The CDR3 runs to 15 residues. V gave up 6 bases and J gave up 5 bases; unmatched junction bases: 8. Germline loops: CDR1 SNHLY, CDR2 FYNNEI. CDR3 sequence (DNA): TGTGCCAGCAGGGGGACTAGCCCCTACGACAATGAGCAGTTCTTC. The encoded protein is CASRGTSPYDNEQFF.

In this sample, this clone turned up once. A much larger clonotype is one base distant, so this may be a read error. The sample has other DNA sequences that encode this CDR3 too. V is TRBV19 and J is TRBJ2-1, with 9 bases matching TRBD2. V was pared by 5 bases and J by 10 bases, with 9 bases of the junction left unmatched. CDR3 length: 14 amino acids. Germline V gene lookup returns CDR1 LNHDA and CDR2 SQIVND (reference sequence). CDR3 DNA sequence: TGTGCCAGTAGTTCCCAGGGCGGGGGGGGCGAGCAGTTCTTC. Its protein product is CASSSQGGGGEQFF.

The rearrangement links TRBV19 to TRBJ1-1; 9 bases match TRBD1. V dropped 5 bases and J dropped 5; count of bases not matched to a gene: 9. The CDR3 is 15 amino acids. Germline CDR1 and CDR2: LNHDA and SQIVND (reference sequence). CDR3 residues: CASSSSRDRETEAFF. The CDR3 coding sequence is TGTGCCAGTAGTTCTTCACGGGACAGGGAAACTGAAGCTTTCTTT. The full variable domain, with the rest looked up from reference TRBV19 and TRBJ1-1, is DGGITQSPKYLFRKEGQNVTLSCEQNLNHDAMYWYRQDPGQGLRLIYYSQIVNDFQKGDIAEGYSVSREKKESFPLTVTSAQKNPTAFYLCASSSSRDRETEAFFGQGTRLTVV.

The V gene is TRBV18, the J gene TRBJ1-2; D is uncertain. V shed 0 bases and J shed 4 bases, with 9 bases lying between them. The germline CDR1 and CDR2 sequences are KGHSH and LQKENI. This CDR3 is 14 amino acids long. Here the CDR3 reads CASSPPMPIYGYTF. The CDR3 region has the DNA TGTGCCAGCTCACCACCTATGCCAATCTATGGCTACACCTTC.

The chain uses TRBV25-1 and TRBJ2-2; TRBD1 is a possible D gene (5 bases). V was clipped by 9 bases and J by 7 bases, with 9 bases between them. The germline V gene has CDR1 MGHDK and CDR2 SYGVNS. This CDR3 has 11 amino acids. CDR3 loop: CASRGNGELFF. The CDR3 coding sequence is TGTGCCAGTAGGGGTAACGGGGAGCTGTTTTTT.

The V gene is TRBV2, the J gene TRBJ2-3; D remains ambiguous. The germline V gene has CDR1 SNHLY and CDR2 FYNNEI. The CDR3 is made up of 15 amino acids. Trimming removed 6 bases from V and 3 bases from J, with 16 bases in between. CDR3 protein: CASSFAVPRTDTQYF. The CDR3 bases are TGTGCCAGCAGCTTCGCGGTCCCCCGAACAGATACGCAGTATTTT.

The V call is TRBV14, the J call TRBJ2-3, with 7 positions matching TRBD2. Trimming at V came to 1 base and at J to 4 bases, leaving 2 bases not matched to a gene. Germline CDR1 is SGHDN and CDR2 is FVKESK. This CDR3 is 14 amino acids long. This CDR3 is CASSQVGGADTQYF. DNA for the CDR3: TGTGCCAGCAGCCAAGTGGGAGGGGCAGATACGCAGTATTTT.

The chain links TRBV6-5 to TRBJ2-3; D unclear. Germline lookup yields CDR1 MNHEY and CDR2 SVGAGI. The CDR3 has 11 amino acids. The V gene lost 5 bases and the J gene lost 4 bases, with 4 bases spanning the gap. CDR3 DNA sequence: TGTGCCAGCAGTGAGGCAGATACGCAGTATTTT. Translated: CASSEADTQYF.

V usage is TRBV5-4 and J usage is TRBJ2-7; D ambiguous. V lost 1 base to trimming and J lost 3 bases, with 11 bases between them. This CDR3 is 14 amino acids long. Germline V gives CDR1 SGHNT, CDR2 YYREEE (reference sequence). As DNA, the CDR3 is TGTGCCAGCAGCTTGTCTGGGCTTGTCTACGAGCAGTACTTC. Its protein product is CASSLSGLVYEQYF.

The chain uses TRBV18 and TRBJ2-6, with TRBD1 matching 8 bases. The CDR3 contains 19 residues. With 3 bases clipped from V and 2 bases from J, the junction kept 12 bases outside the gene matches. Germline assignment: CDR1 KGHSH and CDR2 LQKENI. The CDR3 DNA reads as TGTGCCAGCTCACCTCCCGGGACAGGCCGCTCGGCTGGGGCCAACGTCCTGACTTTC. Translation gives CASSPPGTGRSAGANVLTF. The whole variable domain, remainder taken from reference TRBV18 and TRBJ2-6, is NAGVMQNPRHLVRRRGQEARLRCSPMKGHSHVYWYRQLPEEGLKFMVYLQKENIIDESGMPKERFSAEFPKEGPSILRIQQVVRGDSAAYFCASSPPGTGRSAGANVLTFGAGSRLTVL.